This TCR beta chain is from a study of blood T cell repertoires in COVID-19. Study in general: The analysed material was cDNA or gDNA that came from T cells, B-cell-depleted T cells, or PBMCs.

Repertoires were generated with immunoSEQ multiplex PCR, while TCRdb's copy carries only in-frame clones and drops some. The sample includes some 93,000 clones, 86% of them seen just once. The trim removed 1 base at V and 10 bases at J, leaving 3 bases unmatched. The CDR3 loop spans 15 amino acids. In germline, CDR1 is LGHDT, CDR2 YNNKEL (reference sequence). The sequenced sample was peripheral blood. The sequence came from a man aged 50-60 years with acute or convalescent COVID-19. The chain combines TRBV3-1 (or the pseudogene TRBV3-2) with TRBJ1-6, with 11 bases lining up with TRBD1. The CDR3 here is CASSQGGQGVSPLHF. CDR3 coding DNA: TGTGCCAGCAGCCAAGGGGGACAGGGGGTCTCACCCCTCCACTTT.